One and the same sample provided the 12 T cell receptor beta chains below, sequenced in a study of PD-1 blockade in classical Hodgkin lymphoma. Data came from immunoSEQ multiplex PCR; TCRdb stores just in-frame clones and leaves some out. The repertoire has 30,000 or so clones, approximately 80% of them found once; the top ten carry around a sixth. Described time point: cycle 4 day 1 (C4D1), after five to seven weeks of nivolumab. Exposure to brentuximab vedotin varied, and each patient had relapsed following autologous stem cell transplantation. The sequencing used peripheral blood mononuclear cells (PBMCs), collected before the fourth cycle of nivolumab. These receptors were taken from a human donor with classical Hodgkin lymphoma.

The chain is built from TRBV7-3 and TRBJ2-7; no clear D gene. Trimming cost V 2 bases and J 0 bases, with 8 bases left between them. CDR1 is SGHTA and CDR2 is FQGTGA in the germline V gene. CDR3 length: 14 residues. Here the CDR3 DNA reads TGTGCCAGCAGCTTATTAGGCCCCTCCTACGAGCAGTACTTC. It encodes CASSLLGPSYEQYF.

The rearrangement links TRBV7-9 to TRBJ1-5, with D possibly matching TRBD1 (5 bases). The germline V gene encodes CDR1 SEHNR and CDR2 FQNEAQ (reference sequence). The CDR3 is made up of 13 amino acids. Between the trimmed V and J ends, which lost 6 bases and 5 bases, there was a span of 11 bases. This CDR3 reads CASSWDVDQPQHF. The CDR3 DNA is TGTGCCAGCAGTTGGGACGTGGATCAGCCCCAGCATTTT.

J is TRBJ1-4 and V is TRBV28; perhaps TRBD1 as D (5 bases). The CDR3 is 13 residues long. The V end lost 4 bases, the J end lost 13 bases, and 16 bases lay between the germline ends. Germline loops: CDR1 MDHEN, CDR2 SYDVKM. This chain's CDR3 is CASSWDLGLTLFF. DNA of the CDR3: TGTGCCAGCAGTTGGGACCTCGGACTAACACTGTTTTTT. Looking up the rest from reference TRBV28 and TRBJ1-4 gives the full variable domain: DVKVTQSSRYLVKRTGEKVFLECVQDMDHENMFWYRQDPGLGLRLIYFSYDVKMKEKGDIPEGYSVSREKKERFSLILESASTNQTSMYLCASSWDLGLTLFFGSGTQLSVL.

This clone was recorded a few times. Here the CDR3 reads CAITQDTGQPQHF. CDR3 coding DNA: TGTGCCATCACCCAAGACACTGGGCAGCCCCAGCATTTT. The chain has TRBV10-3 and TRBJ1-5, with unresolved D. V was cut by 7 bases and J by 7 bases, with 14 bases left in between. The V gene's germline CDR1 is ENHRY and CDR2 SYGVKD. This CDR3 is built from 13 residues.

The gene calls are TRBV28 and TRBJ2-3; D gene uncertain. V lost 11 bases to trimming and J lost 0 bases, with 9 bases between them. CDR3 length: 12 amino acids. From germline, CDR1 is MDHEN and CDR2 SYDVKM. CDR3 in amino acids: CAARLSTDTQYF. The CDR3 nucleotides read TGTGCCGCGCGGCTTAGCACAGATACGCAGTATTTT. The full variable domain, completed using reference TRBV28 and TRBJ2-3, is DVKVTQSSRYLVKRTGEKVFLECVQDMDHENMFWYRQDPGLGLRLIYFSYDVKMKEKGDIPEGYSVSREKKERFSLILESASTNQTSMYLCAARLSTDTQYFGPGTRLTVL.

The chain joins TRBV29-1 to TRBJ1-1; D unclear. The CDR3 sequence is 12 residues long. The V gene's germline CDR1 is SQVTM and CDR2 ANQGSEA. V gave up 4 bases and J gave up 4 bases, with 10 bases separating them. CDR3 amino acids: CSVGKTSTEAFF. As DNA, the CDR3 is TGCAGCGTTGGAAAAACTAGCACTGAAGCTTTCTTT.

This CDR3 is CASSIIAENTGELFF. In DNA form, the CDR3 reads TGTGCCAGTAGTATAATAGCAGAGAACACCGGGGAGCTGTTTTTT. The rearrangement uses TRBV19 and TRBJ2-2, with D hard to call. With 2 bases removed from V and 1 base from J, the gap between germline ends came to 8 bases. In germline, CDR1 is LNHDA, CDR2 SQIVND (reference sequence). The CDR3 spans 15 residues.

This chain's CDR3 is CASSVGDEVRIETQYF. Here the CDR3 DNA reads TGTGCCAGCAGCGTAGGGGACGAGGTGAGGATAGAGACCCAGTACTTC. The chain recombines TRBV9 with TRBJ2-5; D may be TRBD1 or TRBD2 (5 bases each). V was shortened by 0 bases and J by 4 bases, with 16 bases between the two germline ends. The CDR3 has 16 amino acids. CDR1 SGDLS and CDR2 YYNGEE come from the germline V gene.

This rearrangement joins TRBV12-1 to TRBJ2-7. TRBV12-1 is listed as a pseudogene. The CDR3 is 17 residues long. CDR3 amino acids: CASSSGDPGTVSYEQYF. In DNA form, the CDR3 reads TGTGCCAGCAGCTCCGGGGATCCCGGGACGGTCTCCTACGAGCAGTACTTC.

This sequence joins TRBV30 and TRBJ1-3; no clear D. Germline V gives CDR1 GTSNPN, CDR2 SVGIG (reference sequence). V was shortened by 3 bases and J by 0 bases, with 12 bases between the two germline ends. The CDR3 has 15 amino acids. In DNA, the CDR3 is TGTGCCTGGAGCAGGCAGTTACCCTCTGGAAACACCATATATTTT. It codes for CAWSRQLPSGNTIYF. The complete variable domain, with remaining parts taken from reference TRBV30 and TRBJ1-3, reads SQTIHQWPATLVQPVGSPLSLECTVEGTSNPNLYWYRQAAGRGLQLLFYSVGIGQISSEVPQNLSASRPQDRQFILSSKKLLLSDSGFYLCAWSRQLPSGNTIYFGEGSWLTVV.

The chain couples TRBV6-5 to TRBJ2-1; D possibly uses TRBD1 or TRBD2 (5 bases each). In germline, CDR1 is MNHEY, CDR2 SVGAGI. V was cut by 6 bases and J by 8 bases, with 20 bases left in between. The CDR3 runs 15 residues. Written as DNA, the CDR3 is TGTGCCAGCAGCGCTCCGGGACGGGGTGTCGATGAGCAGTTCTTC. Encoded protein: CASSAPGRGVDEQFF.

This clone was recorded a few times. The V gene is TRBV6-4, the J gene TRBJ2-3, with 8 bases lining up with TRBD1. This CDR3 contains 14 residues. Germline V gene lookup returns CDR1 MRHNA and CDR2 SNTAGT. V was clipped by 6 bases and J by 4 bases; unmatched bases: 6. CDR3 loop: CASSLQGEADTQYF. As DNA, the CDR3 is TGTGCCAGCAGCTTACAGGGGGAGGCAGATACGCAGTATTTT.